The T cell receptor (beta chain) under discussion was sequenced for a study of OX40 agonist ivuxolimab in advanced cancers. For the study at large: People who had prior anti-PD-1, anti-PD-L1 or anti-CTLA-4 therapy could take part, and around 40% had some. Overall study results and limits: CD4+ T cells averaged fewer expanded clones than CD8+ T cells. Among some nonresponders, normalized T-cell clonal expansion was also low. Partial responders at 0.1-3.0 mg/kg had among the lowest clonal expansion.

The data were produced by immunoSEQ multiplex PCR, yet TCRdb's version contains in-frame clones alone and is incomplete. The table has about 100,000 clones, about nine tenths seen once. The CDR3 has 13 residues. Unmatched junction bases numbered 6, after V lost 4 bases and J lost 7 bases. Germline lookup yields CDR1 MNHNS and CDR2 SASEGT. Worth noting for this clone: Its antigen remains unknown.

Sequencing used CD4+ or CD8+ T cells sorted from blood, obtained in a trial of the OX40 agonist ivuxolimab. The chain combines TRBV6-1 with TRBJ2-7; 8 bases align to TRBD1. The sequence came from an adult with an advanced solid tumor such as melanoma, head and neck, liver or kidney cancer. The CDR3 region has the DNA TGTGCCAGCAGTGGGACAGGGCGCCGGGAGCAGTACTTC. This translates into CASSGTGRREQYF.